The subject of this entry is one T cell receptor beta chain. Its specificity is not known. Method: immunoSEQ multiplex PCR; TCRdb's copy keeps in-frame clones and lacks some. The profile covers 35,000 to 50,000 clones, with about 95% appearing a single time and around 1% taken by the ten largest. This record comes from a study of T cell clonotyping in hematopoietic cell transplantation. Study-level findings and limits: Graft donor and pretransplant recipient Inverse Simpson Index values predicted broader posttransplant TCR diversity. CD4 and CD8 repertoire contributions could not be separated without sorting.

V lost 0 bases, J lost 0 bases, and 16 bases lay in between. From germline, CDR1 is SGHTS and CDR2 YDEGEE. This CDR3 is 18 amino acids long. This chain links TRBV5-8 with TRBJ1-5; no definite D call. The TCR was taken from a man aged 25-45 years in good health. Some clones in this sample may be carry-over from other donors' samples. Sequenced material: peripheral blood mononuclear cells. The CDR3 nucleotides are TGTGCCAGCAGCTTGGTTTTGGCAACGCTTTATAGCAATCAGCCCCAGCATTTT. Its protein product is CASSLVLATLYSNQPQHF.